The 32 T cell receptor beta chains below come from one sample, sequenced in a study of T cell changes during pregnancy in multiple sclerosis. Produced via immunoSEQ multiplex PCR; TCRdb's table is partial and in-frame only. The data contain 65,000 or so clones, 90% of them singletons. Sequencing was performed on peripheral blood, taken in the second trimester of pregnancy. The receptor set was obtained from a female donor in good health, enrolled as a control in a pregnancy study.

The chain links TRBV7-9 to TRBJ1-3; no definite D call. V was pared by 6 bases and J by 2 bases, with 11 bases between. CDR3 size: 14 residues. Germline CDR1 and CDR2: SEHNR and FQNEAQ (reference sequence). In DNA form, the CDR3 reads TGTGCCAGCAGTAAGACTAGGGCTGGAAACACCATATATTTT. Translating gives CASSKTRAGNTIYF.

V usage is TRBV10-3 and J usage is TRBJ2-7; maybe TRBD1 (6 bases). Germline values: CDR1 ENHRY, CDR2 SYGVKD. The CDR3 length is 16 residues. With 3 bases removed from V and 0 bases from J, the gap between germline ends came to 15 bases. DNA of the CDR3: TGTGCCATCAGTGACCCGGACAGACAACACTCCTACGAGCAGTACTTC. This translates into CAISDPDRQHSYEQYF.

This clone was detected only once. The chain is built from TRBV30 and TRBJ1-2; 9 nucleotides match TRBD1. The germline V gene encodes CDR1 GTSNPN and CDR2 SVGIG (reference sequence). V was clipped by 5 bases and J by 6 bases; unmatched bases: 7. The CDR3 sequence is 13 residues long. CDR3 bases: TGTGCCTGGGTCTGGACAGGGGACGATGGCTACACCTTC. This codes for CAWVWTGDDGYTF.

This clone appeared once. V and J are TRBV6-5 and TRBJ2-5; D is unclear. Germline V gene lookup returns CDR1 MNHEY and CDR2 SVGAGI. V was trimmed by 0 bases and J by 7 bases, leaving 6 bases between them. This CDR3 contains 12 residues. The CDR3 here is CASSYSPGTQYF. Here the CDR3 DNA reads TGTGCCAGCAGTTACTCCCCGGGGACCCAGTACTTC.

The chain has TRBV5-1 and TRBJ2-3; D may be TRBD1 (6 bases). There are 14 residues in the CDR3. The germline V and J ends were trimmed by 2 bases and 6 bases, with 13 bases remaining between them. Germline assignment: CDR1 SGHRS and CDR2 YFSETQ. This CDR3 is CASSFAGVGDTQYF. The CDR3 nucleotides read TGCGCCAGCAGCTTTGCAGGGGTCGGGGATACGCAGTATTTT.

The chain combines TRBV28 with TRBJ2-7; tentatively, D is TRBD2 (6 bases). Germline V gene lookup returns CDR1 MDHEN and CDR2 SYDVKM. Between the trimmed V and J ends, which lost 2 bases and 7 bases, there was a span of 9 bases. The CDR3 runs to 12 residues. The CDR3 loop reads CASSLAGYEQYF. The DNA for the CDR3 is TGTGCCAGCAGTTTAGCGGGGTATGAGCAGTACTTC.

The CDR3 region has the DNA TGTGCCAGCAGCCGGGACAGGGGCTATAGCAATCAGCCCCAGCATTTT. It specifies CASSRDRGYSNQPQHF. V gene TRBV21-1 combines with J gene TRBJ1-5; no DNA check was done on the table's D call, TRBD1. TRBV21-1 counts as a pseudogene. The CDR3 has 16 residues.

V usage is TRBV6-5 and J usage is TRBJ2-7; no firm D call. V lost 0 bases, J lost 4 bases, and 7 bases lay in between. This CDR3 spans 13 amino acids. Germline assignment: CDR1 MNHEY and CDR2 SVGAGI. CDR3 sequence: CASSYSNRYEQYF. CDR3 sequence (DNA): TGTGCCAGCAGTTACTCGAACAGATACGAGCAGTACTTC.

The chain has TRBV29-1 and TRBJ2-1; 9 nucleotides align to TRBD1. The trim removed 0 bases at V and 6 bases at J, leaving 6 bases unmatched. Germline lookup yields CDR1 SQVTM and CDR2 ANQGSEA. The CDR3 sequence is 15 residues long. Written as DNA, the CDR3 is TGCAGCGTTGAAGATGGACAGGGGTCGAGCAATGAGCAGTTCTTC. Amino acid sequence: CSVEDGQGSSNEQFF.

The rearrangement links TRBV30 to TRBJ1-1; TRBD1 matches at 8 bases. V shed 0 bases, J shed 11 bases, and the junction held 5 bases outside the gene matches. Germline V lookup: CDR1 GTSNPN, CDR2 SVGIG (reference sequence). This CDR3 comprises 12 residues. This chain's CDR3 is CAWSVGQGNAFF. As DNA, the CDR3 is TGTGCCTGGAGTGTAGGACAGGGCAATGCTTTCTTT.

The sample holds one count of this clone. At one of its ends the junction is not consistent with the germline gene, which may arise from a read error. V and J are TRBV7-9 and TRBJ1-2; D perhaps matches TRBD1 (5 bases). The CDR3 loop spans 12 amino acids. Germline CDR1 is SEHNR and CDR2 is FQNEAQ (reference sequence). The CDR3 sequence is CASSRDQGWKGF. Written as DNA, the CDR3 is TGTGCCAGCAGCCGAGACCAGGGTTGGAAGGGCTTC.

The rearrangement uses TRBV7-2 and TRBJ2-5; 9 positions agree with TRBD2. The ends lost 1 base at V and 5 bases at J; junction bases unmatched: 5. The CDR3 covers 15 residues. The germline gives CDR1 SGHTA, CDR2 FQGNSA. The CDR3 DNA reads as TGTGCCAGCAGCTTAGAGGCTAGCGGGGTTGAGACCCAGTACTTC. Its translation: CASSLEASGVETQYF.

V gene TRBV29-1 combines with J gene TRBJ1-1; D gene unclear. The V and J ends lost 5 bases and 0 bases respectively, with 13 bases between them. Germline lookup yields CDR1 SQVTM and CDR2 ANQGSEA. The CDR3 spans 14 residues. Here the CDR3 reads CSVKAGSMNTEAFF. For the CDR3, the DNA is TGCAGCGTTAAGGCAGGATCGATGAACACTGAAGCTTTCTTT.

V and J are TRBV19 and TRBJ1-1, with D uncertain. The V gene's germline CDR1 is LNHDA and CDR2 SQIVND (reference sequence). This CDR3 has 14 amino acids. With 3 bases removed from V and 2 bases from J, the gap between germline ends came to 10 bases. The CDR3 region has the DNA TGTGCCAGTAGTATTAGCCCAGCCAACACTGAAGCTTTCTTT. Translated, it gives CASSISPANTEAFF. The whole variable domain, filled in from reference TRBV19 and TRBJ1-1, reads DGGITQSPKYLFRKEGQNVTLSCEQNLNHDAMYWYRQDPGQGLRLIYYSQIVNDFQKGDIAEGYSVSREKKESFPLTVTSAQKNPTAFYLCASSISPANTEAFFGQGTRLTVV.

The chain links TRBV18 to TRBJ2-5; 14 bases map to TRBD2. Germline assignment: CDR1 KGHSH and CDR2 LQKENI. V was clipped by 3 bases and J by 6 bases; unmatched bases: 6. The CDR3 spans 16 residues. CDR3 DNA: TGTGCCAGCTCACCCGGGACTAGCGGGGGTAGGAAGACCCAGTACTTC. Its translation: CASSPGTSGGRKTQYF.

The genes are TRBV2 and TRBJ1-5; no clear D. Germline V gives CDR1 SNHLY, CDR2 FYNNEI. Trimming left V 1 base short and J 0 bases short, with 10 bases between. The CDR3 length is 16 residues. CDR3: CASSEDSGDSNQPQHF. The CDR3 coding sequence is TGTGCCAGCAGTGAAGATTCGGGAGATAGCAATCAGCCCCAGCATTTT.

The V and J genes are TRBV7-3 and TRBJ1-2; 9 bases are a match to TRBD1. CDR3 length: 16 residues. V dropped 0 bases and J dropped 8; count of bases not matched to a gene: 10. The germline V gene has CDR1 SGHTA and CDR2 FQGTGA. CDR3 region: CASSLTTGQGPGGYTF. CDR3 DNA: TGTGCCAGCAGCTTAACTACAGGACAGGGGCCTGGAGGCTACACCTTC.

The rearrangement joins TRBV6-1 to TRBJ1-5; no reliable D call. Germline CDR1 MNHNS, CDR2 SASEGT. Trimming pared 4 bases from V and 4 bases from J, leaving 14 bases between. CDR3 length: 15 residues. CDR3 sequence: CASSGSGGRNQPQHF. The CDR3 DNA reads TGTGCCAGCAGTGGGAGCGGAGGGAGGAATCAGCCCCAGCATTTT.

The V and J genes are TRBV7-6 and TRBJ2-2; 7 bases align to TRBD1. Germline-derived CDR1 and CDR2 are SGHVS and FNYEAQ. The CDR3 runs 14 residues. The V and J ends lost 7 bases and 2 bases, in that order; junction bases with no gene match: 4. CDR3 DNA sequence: TGTGCCAGCACCCGGGACAGCAACACCGGGGAGCTGTTTTTT. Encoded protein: CASTRDSNTGELFF.

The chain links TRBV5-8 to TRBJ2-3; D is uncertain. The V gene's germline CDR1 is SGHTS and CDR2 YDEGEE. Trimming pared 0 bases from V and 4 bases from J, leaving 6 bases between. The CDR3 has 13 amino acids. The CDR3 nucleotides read TGTGCCAGCAGCTTGGCCGCGGCAGATACGCAGTATTTT. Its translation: CASSLAAADTQYF.

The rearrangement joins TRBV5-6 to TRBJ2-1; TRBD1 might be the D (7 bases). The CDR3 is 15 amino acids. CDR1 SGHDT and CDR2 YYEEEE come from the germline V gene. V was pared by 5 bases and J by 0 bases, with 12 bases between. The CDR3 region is CASRLEGASYNEQFF. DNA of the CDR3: TGTGCCAGCAGGCTGGAGGGGGCCTCCTACAATGAGCAGTTCTTC.

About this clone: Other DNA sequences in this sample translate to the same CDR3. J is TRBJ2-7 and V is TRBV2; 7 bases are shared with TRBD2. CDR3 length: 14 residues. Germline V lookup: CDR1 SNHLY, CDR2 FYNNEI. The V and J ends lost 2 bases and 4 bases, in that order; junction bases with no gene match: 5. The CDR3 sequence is CASSEYRGSYEQYF. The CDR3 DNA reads TGTGCCAGCAGTGAATATCGCGGGAGTTACGAGCAGTACTTC.

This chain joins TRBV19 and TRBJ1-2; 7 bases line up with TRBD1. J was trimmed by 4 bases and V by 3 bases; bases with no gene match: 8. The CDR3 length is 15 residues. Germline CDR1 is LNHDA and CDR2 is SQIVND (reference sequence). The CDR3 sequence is CASSMGDSSVYGYTF. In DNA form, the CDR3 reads TGTGCCAGTAGTATGGGGGACAGTTCCGTCTATGGCTACACCTTC.

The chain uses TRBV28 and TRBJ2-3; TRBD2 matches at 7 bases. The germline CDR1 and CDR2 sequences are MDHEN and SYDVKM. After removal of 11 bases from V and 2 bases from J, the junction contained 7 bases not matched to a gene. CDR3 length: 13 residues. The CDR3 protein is CAAGDPDTDTQYF. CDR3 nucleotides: TGTGCCGCGGGGGATCCCGACACAGATACGCAGTATTTT.

The CDR3 region has the DNA TGTGCCAGCAGTGTAGGACAAGGAGAATTAGAGACCCAGTACTTC. Its protein product is CASSVGQGELETQYF. The rearrangement joins TRBV2 to TRBJ2-5; the D gene is possibly TRBD1 (5 bases). Trimming cost V 4 bases and J 4 bases, with 16 bases left between them. Germline CDR1 and CDR2: SNHLY and FYNNEI. This CDR3 contains 15 residues.

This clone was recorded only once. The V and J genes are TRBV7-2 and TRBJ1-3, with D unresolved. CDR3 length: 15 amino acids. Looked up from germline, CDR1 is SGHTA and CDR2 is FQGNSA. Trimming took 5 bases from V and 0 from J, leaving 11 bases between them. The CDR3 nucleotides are TGTGCCAGCAGCAAGGAGATCTTCTCTGGAAACACCATATATTTT. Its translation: CASSKEIFSGNTIYF.

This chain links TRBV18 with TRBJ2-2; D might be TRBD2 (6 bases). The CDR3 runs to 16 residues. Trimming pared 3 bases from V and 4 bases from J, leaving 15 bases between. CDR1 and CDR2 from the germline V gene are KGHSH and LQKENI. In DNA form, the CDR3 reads TGTGCCAGCTCACCTCCGGACTACCTAGTCACCGGGGAGCTGTTTTTT. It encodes CASSPPDYLVTGELFF.

DNA of the CDR3: TGTGCCAGCAGCTTAGCGAAGGATAAGCCAGGGAACACTGAAGCTTTCTTT. It encodes CASSLAKDKPGNTEAFF. The rearrangement links TRBV7-9 to TRBJ1-1, with unresolved D. V was trimmed by 0 bases and J by 1 base, leaving 15 bases between them. CDR1 SEHNR and CDR2 FQNEAQ come from the germline V gene (reference sequence). The CDR3 has 17 residues.

The CDR3 nucleotides read TGTGCCTGGAGCGCTAGCGGGGGGGCGGTCTACAATGAGCAGTTCTTC. Translation: CAWSASGGAVYNEQFF. The gene calls are TRBV30 and TRBJ2-1, with TRBD2 matching over 12 bases. There are 16 residues in the CDR3. The germline V gene has CDR1 GTSNPN and CDR2 SVGIG (reference sequence). After removal of 3 bases from V and 3 bases from J, the junction contained 6 bases not matched to a gene.

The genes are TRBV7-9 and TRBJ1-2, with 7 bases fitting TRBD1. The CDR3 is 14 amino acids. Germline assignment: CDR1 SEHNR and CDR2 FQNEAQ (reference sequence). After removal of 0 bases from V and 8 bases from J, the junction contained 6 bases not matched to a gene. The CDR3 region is CASSLAPRDRGYTF. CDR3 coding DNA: TGTGCCAGCAGCTTAGCGCCTAGGGACAGAGGCTACACCTTC.

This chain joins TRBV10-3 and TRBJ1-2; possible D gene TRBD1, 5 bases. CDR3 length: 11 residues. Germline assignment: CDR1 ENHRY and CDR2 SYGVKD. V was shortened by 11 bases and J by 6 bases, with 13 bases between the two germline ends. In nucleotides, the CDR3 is TGTGCCGTACAGGAAGGGAATGGCTACACCTTC. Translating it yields CAVQEGNGYTF.

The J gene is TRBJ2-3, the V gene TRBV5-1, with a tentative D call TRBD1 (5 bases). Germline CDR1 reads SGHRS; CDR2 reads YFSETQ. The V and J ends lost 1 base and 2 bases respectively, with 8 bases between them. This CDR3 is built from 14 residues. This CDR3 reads CASSLSGITDTQYF. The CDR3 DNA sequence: TGCGCCAGCAGCTTGTCAGGGATCACAGATACGCAGTATTTT. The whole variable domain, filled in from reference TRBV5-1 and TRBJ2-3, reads KAGVTQTPRYLIKTRGQQVTLSCSPISGHRSVSWYQQTPGQGLQFLFEYFSETQRNKGNFPGRFSGRQFSNSRSEMNVSTLELGDSALYLCASSLSGITDTQYFGPGTRLTVL.